This T cell receptor (beta chain) was observed in a study of blood T cells in healthy people across ages. The donors, all healthy, were Caucasians living in Russia, aged 6 to 90. Study observations and caveats: A strong correlation was seen between TCR beta diversity and naive T cell percentage.

Combining a sample-barcoded 5' primer with a J-beta primer mix, a second PCR ran for 7 to 11 cycles. TCRdb reanalysed the 5' RACE reads using MiXCR and keeps one entry per CDR3 protein. The sample consists of 920,000 or so distinct CDR3 sequences, over 35% of them appearing once. The germline V gene has CDR1 MNHEY and CDR2 SMNVEV (reference sequence). There are 15 residues in the CDR3. The V segment lost 7 bases and the J segment 10 bases; nucleotides outside the gene matches: 16. This clonotype has a single count. Its target is unknown. Sequencing was carried out using blood. The J gene is TRBJ2-7, the V gene TRBV27; 10 bases align to TRBD2. This receptor was identified in a woman aged 55-70 years in good health. The CDR3: CASTLIAGGTMRQYF. The CDR3, as DNA: TGTGCCAGCACCCTAATAGCGGGAGGAACAATGAGACAGTACTTC.